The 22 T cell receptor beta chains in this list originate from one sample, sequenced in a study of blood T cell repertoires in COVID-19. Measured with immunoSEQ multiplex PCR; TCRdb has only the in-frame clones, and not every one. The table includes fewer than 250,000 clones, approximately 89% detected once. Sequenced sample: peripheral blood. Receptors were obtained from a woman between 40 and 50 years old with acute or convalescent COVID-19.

DNA for the CDR3: TGCGCCAGCAGCCAGACTAGCGGGGGGGACCCTAGCACAGATACGCAGTATTTT. Translation: CASSQTSGGDPSTDTQYF. The chain uses TRBV4-1 and TRBJ2-3; 14 bases fit TRBD2. The CDR3 contains 18 residues. CDR1 MGHRA and CDR2 YSYEKL come from the germline V gene. V dropped 3 bases and J dropped 0; count of bases not matched to a gene: 5.

The DNA for the CDR3 is TGCGCCAGCAGCCAATGGTTTACTAGCGGGGGCTACAATGAGCAGTTCTTC. Protein product: CASSQWFTSGGYNEQFF. The chain has TRBV4-1 and TRBJ2-1, with 11 bases that match TRBD2. This CDR3 is built from 17 residues. CDR1 MGHRA and CDR2 YSYEKL come from the germline V gene. The V and J ends lost 2 bases and 3 bases, in that order; junction bases with no gene match: 6.

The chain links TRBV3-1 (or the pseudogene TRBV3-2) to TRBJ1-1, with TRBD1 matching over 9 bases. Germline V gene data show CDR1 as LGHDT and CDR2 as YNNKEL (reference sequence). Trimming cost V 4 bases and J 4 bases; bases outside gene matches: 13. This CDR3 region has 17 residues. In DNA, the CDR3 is TGTGCCAGCAGCCCCCGGGACAGGGCGGTGAGAGGCACTGAAGCTTTCTTT. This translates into CASSPRDRAVRGTEAFF.

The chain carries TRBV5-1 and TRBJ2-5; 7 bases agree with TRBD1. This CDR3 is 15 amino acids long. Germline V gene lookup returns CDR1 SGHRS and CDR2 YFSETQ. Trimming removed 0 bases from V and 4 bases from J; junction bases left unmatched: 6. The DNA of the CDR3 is TGCGCCAGCAGCTTGGAGGCAGGGGGAAGAGAGACCCAGTACTTC. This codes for CASSLEAGGRETQYF.

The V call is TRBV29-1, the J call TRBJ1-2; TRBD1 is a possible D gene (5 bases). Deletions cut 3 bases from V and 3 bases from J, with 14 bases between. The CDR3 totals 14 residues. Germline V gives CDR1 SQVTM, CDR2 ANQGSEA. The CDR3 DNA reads TGCAGCGTTGACGTCGCGGGGGAGGACTATGGCTACACCTTC. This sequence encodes CSVDVAGEDYGYTF.

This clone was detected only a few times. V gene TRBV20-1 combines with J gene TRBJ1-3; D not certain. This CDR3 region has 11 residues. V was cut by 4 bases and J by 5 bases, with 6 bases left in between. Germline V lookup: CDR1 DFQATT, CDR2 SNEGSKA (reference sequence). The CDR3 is CSANLRNTIYF. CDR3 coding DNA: TGCAGTGCTAACTTGCGAAACACCATATATTTT.

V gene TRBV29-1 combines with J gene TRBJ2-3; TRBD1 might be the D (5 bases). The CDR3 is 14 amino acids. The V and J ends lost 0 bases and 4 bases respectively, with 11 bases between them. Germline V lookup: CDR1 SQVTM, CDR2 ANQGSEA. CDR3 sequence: CSVEEGQEPDTQYF. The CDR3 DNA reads TGCAGCGTTGAAGAGGGGCAGGAACCAGATACGCAGTATTTT.

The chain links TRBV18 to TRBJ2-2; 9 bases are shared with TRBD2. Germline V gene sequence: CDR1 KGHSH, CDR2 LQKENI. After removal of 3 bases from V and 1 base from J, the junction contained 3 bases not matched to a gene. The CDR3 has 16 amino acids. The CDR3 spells CASSPRAGGNTGELFF. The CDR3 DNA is TGTGCCAGCTCACCGCGAGCGGGGGGGAACACCGGGGAGCTGTTTTTT.

CDR3 nucleotides: TGTGCCAGCTCATCGGACAAAAACTATGGCTACACCTTC. This encodes CASSSDKNYGYTF. The chain links TRBV18 to TRBJ1-2; weak D call: TRBD1 (5 bases). Trimming cost V 5 bases and J 2 bases, with 9 bases left between them. This CDR3 is built from 13 residues. CDR1 is KGHSH, CDR2 LQKENI, per germline.

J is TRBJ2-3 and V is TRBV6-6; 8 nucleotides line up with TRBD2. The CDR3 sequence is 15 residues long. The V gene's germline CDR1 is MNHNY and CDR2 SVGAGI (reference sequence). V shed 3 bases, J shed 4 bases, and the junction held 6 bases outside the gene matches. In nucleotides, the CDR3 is TGTGCCAGCAGTTATACTAGCGGATCATCAGATACGCAGTATTTT. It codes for CASSYTSGSSDTQYF.

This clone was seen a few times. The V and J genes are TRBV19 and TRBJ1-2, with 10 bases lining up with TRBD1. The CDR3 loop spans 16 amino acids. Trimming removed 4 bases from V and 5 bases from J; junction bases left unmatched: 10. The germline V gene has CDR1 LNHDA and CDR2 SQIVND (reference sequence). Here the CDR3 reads CASSRTGTGVSYGYTF. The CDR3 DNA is TGTGCCAGTAGTAGGACCGGGACAGGGGTTTCGTATGGCTACACCTTC.

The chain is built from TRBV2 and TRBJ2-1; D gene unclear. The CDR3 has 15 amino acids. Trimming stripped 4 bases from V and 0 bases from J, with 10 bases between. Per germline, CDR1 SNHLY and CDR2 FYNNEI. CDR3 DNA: TGTGCCAGCAGTGCTGAAGCCCTCTCCTACAATGAGCAGTTCTTC. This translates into CASSAEALSYNEQFF. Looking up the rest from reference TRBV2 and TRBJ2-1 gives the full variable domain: EPEVTQTPSHQVTQMGQEVILRCVPISNHLYFYWYRQILGQKVEFLVSFYNNEISEKSEIFDDQFSVERPDGSNFTLKIRSTKLEDSAMYFCASSAEALSYNEQFFGPGTRLTVL.

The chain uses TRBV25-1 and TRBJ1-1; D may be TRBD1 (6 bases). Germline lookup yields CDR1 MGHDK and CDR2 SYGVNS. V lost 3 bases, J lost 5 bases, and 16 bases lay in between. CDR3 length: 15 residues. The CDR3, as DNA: TGTGCCAGCAGTGAGTGGGGTCAGGGGAAAACTGAAGCTTTCTTT. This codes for CASSEWGQGKTEAFF.

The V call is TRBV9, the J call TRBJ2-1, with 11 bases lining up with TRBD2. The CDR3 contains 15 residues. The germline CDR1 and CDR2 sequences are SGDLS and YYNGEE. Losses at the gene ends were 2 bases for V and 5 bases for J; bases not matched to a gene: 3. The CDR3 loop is CASSVGLAGHNEQFF. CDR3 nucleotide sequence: TGTGCCAGCAGCGTTGGACTAGCGGGTCACAATGAGCAGTTCTTC.

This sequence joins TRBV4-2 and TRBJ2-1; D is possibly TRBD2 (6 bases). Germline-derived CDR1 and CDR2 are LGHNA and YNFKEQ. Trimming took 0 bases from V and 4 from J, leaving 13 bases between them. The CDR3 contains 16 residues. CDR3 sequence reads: CASSQEVGGAYNEQFF. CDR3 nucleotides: TGTGCCAGCAGCCAAGAGGTGGGCGGGGCTTACAATGAGCAGTTCTTC.

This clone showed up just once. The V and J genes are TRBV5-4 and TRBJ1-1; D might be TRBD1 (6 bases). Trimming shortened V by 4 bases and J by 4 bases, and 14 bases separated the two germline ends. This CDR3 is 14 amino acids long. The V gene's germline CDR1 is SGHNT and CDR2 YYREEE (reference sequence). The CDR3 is CASSVGLGATEAFF. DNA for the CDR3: TGTGCCAGCAGCGTTGGACTGGGGGCCACTGAAGCTTTCTTT.

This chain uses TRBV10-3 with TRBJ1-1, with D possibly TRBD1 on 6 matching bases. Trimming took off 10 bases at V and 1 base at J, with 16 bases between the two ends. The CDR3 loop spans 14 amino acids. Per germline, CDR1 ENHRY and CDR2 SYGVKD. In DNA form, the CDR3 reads TGTGCCAACAGACCTAACAGGGAGAACACTGAAGCTTTCTTT. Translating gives CANRPNRENTEAFF.

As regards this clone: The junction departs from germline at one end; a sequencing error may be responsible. For the CDR3, the DNA is TGTGCCACCAGACAGGGGGCGAAAACCGGGGAGCTGTTTTTT. Amino acids: CATRQGAKTGELFF. V is TRBV24-1 and J is TRBJ2-2; TRBD1 matches 9 bases. Germline V gives CDR1 KGHDR, CDR2 SFDVKD. This CDR3 comprises 14 residues.

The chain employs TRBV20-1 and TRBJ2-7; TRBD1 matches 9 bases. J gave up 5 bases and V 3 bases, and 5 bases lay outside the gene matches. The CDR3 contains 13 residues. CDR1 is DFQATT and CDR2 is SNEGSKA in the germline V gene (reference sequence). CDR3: CSASPGQGNEQYV. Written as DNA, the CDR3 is TGCAGTGCTAGTCCAGGACAGGGGAACGAGCAGTACGTC.

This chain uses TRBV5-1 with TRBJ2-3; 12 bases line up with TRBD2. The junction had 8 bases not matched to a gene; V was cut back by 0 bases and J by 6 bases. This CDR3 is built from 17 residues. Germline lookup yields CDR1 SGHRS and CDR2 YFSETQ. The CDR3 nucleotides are TGCGCCAGCAGCTTGGAGGCTAGCGGGGGGGCCGTGGATACGCAGTATTTT. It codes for CASSLEASGGAVDTQYF. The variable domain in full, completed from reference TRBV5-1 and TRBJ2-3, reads KAGVTQTPRYLIKTRGQQVTLSCSPISGHRSVSWYQQTPGQGLQFLFEYFSETQRNKGNFPGRFSGRQFSNSRSEMNVSTLELGDSALYLCASSLEASGGAVDTQYFGPGTRLTVL.

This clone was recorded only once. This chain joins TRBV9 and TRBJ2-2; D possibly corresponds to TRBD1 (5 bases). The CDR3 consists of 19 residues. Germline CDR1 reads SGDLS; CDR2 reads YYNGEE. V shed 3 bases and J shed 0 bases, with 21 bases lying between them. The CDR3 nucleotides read TGTGCCAGCAGCGCGCGCACCACCCGACAGAGCACGAACACCGGGGAGCTGTTTTTT. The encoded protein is CASSARTTRQSTNTGELFF.

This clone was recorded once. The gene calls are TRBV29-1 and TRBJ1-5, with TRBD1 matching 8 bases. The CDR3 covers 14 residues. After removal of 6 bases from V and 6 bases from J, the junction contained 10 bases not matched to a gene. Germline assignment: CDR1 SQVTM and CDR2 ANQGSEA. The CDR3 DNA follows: TGCAGCGTCTGCGAGACAGGGGCGCTTCAGCCCCAGCATTTT. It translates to CSVCETGALQPQHF.